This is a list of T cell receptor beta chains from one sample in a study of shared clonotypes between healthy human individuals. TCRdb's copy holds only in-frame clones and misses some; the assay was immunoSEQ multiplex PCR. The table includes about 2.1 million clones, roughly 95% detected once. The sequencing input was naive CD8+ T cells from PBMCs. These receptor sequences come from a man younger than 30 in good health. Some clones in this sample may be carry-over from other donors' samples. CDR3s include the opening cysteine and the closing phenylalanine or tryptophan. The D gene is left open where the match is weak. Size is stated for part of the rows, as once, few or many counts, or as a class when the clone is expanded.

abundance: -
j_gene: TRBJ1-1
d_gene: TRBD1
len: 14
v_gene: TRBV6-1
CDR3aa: CASWGPGTGSEAFF
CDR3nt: TGTGCCAGCTGGGGACCTGGGACAGGGTCTGAAGCTTTCTTT

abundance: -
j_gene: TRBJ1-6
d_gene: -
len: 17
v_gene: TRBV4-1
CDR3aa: CASSQELVAVTNSPLHF
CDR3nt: TGCGCCAGCAGCCAGGAACTTGTCGCGGTAACTAATTCACCCCTCCACTTT

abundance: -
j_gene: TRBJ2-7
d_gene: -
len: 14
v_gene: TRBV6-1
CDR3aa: CASQGPYLGDEQYF
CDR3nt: TGTGCCAGTCAAGGGCCATACCTTGGTGACGAGCAGTACTTC

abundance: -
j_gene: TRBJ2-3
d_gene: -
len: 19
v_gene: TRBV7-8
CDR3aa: CASSRPWGRRGRSTDTQYF
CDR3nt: TGTGCCAGCAGCCGCCCTTGGGGACGCCGAGGTAGGAGCACAGATACGCAGTATTTT

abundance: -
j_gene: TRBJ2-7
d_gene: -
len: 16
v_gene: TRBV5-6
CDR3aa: CASSWGGHLGAYEQYF
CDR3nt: TGTGCCAGCAGCTGGGGGGGCCACCTTGGGGCCTACGAGCAGTACTTC

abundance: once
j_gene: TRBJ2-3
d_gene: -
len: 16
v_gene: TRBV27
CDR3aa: CASSLLLGPSTDTQYF
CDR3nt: TGTGCCAGCAGTTTATTATTGGGCCCTAGCACAGATACGCAGTATTTT

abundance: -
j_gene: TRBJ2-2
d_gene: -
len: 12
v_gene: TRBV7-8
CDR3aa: CASSPNVGELFF
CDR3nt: TGTGCCAGCAGCCCGAACGTCGGGGAGCTGTTTTTT

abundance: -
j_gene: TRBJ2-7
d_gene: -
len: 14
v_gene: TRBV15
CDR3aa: CATSNGVISYEQYF
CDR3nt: TGTGCCACCAGCAACGGTGTAATATCCTACGAGCAGTACTTC

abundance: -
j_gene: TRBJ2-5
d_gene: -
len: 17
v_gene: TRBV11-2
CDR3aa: CASSLISVRTRGETQYF
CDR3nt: TGTGCCAGCAGCTTGATTAGCGTTCGAACCAGGGGAGAGACCCAGTACTTC

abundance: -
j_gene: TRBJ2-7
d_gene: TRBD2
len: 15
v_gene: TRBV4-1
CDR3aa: CASSPGLAEGYEQYF
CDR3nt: TGCGCCAGCAGCCCGGGACTAGCGGAGGGGTACGAGCAGTACTTC

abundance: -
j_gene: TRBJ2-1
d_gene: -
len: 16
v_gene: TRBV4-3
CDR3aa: CASSQDRGTSYNEQFF
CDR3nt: TGCGCCAGCAGCCAAGACCGCGGGACCTCCTACAATGAGCAGTTCTTC

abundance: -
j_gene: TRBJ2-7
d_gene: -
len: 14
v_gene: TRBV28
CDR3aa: CASSLSSDLGEQYF
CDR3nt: TGTGCCAGCAGTTTATCGTCCGATTTGGGGGAGCAGTACTTC

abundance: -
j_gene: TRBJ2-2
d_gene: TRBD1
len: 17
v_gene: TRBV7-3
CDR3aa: CASSPSATGVNTGELFF
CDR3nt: TGTGCCAGCAGCCCGTCGGCGACAGGGGTGAACACCGGGGAGCTGTTTTTT

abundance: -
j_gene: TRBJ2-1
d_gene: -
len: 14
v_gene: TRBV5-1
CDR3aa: CASSLASGNNEQFF
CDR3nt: TGCGCCAGCAGCTTGGCCTCAGGAAACAATGAGCAGTTCTTC

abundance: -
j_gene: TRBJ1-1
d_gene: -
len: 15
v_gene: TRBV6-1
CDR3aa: CASIEGRNRVTEAFF
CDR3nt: TGTGCCAGCATAGAAGGGAGGAACAGGGTTACTGAAGCTTTCTTT

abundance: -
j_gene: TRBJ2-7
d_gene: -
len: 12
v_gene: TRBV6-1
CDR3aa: CASSERGYEQYF
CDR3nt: TGTGCCAGCAGTGAAAGGGGGTACGAGCAGTACTTC

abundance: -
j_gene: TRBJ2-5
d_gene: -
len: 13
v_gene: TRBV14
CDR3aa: CASSPDYQETQYF
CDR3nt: TGTGCCAGCAGCCCAGATTACCAAGAGACCCAGTACTTC

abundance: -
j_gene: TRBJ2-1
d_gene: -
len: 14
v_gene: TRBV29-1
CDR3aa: CSVDGLAPYNEQFF
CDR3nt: TGCAGCGTTGATGGGCTAGCCCCCTACAATGAGCAGTTCTTC

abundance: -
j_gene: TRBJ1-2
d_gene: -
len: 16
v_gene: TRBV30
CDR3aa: CAWIVPGEGGGYGYTF
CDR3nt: TGTGCCTGGATTGTCCCGGGGGAGGGGGGAGGCTATGGCTACACCTTC

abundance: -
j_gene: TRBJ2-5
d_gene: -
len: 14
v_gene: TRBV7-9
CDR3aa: CASSPIEGEETQYF
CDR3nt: TGTGCCAGCAGCCCTATTGAGGGAGAAGAGACCCAGTACTTC

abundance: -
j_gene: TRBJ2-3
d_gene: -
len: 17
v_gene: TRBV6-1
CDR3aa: CASSEALGPPSTDTQYF
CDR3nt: TGTGCCAGCAGTGAAGCATTGGGACCCCCTAGCACAGATACGCAGTATTTT

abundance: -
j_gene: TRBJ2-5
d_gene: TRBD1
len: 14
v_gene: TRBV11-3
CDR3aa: CASSPGQGQETQYF
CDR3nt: TGTGCCAGCAGCCCGGGACAGGGCCAAGAGACCCAGTACTTC

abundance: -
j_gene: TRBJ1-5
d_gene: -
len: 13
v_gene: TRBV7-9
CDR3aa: CASSAAGPGPQHF
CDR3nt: TGTGCCAGCAGCGCCGCGGGACCCGGGCCCCAGCATTTT

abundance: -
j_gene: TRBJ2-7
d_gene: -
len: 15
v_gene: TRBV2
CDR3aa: CASSTSGDAPDEQYF
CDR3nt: TGTGCCAGCAGTACCTCGGGTGACGCTCCTGACGAGCAGTACTTC

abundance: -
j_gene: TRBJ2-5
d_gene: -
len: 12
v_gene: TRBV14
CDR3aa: CASSPRWGAQYF
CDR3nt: TGTGCCAGCAGCCCCCGGTGGGGGGCCCAGTACTTC

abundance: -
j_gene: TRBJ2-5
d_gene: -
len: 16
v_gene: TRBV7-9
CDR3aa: CASTPGAPTSRETQYF
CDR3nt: TGTGCCAGCACCCCTGGGGCTCCCACTAGTAGGGAGACCCAGTACTTC

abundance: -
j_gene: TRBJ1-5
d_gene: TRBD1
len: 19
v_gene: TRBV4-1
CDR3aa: CASSQEVAGGLNSNQPQHF
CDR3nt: TGCGCCAGCAGCCAAGAGGTGGCAGGGGGTCTAAATAGCAATCAGCCCCAGCATTTT

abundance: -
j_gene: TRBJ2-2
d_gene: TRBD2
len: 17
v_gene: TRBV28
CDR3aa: CASSGTSGRIGTGELFF
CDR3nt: TGTGCCAGCAGCGGGACTAGCGGGAGGATTGGCACCGGGGAGCTGTTTTTT

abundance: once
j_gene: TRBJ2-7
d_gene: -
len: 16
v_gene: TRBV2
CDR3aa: CASSEGFAGLSYEQYF
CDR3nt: TGTGCCAGCAGTGAAGGGTTTGCGGGACTCTCCTACGAGCAGTACTTC